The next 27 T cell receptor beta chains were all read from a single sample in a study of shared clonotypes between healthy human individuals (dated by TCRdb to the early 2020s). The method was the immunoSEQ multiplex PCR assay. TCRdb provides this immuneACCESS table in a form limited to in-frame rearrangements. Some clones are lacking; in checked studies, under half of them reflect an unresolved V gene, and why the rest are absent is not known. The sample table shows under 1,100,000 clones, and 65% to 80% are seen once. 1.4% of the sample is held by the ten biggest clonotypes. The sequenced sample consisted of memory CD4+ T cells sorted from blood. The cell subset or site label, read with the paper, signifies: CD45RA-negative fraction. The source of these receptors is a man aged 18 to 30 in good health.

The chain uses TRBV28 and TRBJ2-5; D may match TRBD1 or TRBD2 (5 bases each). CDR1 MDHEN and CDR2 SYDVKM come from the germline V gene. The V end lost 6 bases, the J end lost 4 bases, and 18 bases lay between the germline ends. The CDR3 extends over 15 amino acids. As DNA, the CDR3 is TGTGCCAGCAGACCCCCCCCGGGACGTGGAGAGACCCAGTACTTC. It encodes CASRPPPGRGETQYF.

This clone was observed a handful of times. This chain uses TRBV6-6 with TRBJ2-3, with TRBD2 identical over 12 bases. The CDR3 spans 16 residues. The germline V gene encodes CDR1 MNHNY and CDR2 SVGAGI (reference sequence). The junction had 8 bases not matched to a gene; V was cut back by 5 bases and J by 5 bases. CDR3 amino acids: CASSTGLAGSRDTQYF. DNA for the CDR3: TGTGCCAGCAGTACCGGACTAGCGGGATCCAGAGATACGCAGTATTTT.

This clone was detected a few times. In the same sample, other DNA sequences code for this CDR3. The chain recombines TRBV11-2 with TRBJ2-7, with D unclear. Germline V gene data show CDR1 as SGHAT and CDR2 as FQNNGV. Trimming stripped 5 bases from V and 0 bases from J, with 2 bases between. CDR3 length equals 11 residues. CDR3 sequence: CASSRSYEQYF. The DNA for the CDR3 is TGTGCCAGCAGCCGCTCCTACGAGCAGTACTTC.

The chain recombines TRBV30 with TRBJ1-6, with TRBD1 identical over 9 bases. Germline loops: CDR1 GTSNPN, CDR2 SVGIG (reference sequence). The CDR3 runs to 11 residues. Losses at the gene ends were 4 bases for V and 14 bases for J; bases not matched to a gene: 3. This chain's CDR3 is CAWNRGLALHF. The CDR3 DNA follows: TGTGCCTGGAACAGGGGGCTGGCCCTCCACTTT.

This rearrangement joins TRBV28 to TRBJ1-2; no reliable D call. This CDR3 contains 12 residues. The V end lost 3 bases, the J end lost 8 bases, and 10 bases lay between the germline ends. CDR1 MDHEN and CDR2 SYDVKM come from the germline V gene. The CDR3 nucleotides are TGTGCCAGCAGTTTCTCGGCGCGAGGCTACACCTTC. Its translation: CASSFSARGYTF.

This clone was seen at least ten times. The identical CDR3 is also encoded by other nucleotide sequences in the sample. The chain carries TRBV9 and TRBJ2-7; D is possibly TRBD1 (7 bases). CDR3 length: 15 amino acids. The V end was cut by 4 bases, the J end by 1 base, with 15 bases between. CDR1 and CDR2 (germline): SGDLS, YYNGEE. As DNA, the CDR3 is TGTGCCAGCAGCCCCAGGGGGGACGGTTCCTACGAGCAGTACTTC. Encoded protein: CASSPRGDGSYEQYF.

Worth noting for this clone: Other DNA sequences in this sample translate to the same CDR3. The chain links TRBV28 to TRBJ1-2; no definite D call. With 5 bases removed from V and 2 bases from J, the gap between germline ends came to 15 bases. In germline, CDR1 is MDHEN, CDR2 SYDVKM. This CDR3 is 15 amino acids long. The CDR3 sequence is CASSPPGELNYGYTF. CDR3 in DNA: TGTGCCAGCAGTCCCCCCGGGGAGCTAAACTATGGCTACACCTTC.

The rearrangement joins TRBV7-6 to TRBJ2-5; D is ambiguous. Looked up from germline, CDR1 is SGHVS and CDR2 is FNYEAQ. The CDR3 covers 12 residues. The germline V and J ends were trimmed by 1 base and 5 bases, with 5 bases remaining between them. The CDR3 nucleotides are TGTGCCAGCAGCTTAGAATTGGAGACCCAGTACTTC. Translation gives CASSLELETQYF.

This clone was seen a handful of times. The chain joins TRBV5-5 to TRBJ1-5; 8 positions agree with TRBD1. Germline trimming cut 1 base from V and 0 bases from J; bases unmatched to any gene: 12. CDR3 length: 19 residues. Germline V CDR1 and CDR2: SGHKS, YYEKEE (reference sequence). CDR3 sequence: CASSLNPGQVPNSNQPQHF. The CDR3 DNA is TGTGCCAGCAGCTTGAATCCGGGACAGGTGCCGAATAGCAATCAGCCCCAGCATTTT.

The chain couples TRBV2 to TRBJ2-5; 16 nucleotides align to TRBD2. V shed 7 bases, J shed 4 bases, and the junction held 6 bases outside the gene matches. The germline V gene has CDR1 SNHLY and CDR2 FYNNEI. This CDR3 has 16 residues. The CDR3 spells CASTGTSGGALETQYF. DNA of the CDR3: TGTGCCAGCACCGGGACTAGCGGGGGGGCCCTAGAGACCCAGTACTTC.

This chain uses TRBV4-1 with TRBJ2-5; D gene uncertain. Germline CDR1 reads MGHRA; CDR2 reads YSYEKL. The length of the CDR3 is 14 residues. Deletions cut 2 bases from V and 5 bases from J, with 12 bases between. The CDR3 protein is CASSQRPLGETQYF. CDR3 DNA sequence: TGCGCCAGCAGCCAAAGGCCGTTGGGGGAGACCCAGTACTTC.

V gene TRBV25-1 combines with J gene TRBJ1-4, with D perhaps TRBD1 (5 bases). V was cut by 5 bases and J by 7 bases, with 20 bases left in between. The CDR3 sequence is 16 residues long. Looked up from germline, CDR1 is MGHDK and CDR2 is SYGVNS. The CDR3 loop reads CASSTPGQGSGEKLFF. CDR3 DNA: TGTGCCAGCAGTACCCCGGGGCAAGGTAGCGGTGAAAAACTGTTTTTT.

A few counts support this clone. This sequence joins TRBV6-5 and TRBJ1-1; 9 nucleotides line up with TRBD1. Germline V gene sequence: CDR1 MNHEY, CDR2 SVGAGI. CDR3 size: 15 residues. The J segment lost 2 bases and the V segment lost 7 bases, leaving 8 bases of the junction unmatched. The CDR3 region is CASTAGTGPNTEAFF. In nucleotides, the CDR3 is TGTGCCAGCACCGCGGGGACAGGGCCAAACACTGAAGCTTTCTTT.

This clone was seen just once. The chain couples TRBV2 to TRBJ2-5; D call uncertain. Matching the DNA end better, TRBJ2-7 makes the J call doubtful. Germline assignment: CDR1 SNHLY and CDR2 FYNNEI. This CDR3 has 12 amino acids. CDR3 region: CASTQENYEQYF. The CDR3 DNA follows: TGTGCCAGCACTCAGGAGAACTACGAGCAGTACTTC.

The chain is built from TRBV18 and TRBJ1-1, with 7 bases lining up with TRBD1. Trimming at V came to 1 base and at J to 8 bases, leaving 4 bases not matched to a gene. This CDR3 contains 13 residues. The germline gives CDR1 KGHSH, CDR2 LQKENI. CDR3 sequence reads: CASSPQGQLEAFF. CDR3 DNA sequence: TGTGCCAGCTCACCACAGGGACAGCTAGAAGCTTTCTTT.

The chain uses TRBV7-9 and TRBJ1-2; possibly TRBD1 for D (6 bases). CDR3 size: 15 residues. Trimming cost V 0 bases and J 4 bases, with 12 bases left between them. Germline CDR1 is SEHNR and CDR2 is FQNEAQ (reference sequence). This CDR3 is CASSLAAQGGYGYTF. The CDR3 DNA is TGTGCCAGCAGCTTAGCGGCACAGGGTGGCTATGGCTACACCTTC.

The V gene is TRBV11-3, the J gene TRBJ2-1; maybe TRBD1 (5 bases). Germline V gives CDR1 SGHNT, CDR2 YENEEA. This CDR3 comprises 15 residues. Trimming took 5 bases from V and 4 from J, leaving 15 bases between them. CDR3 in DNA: TGTGCCAGCAGCCAAGGGGATTCCACTTACAATGAGCAGTTCTTC. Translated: CASSQGDSTYNEQFF. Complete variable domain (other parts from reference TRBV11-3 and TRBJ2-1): EAGVVQSPRYKIIEKKQPVAFWCNPISGHNTLYWYLQNLGQGPELLIRYENEEAVDDSQLPKDRFSAERLKGVDSTLKIQPAELGDSAVYLCASSQGDSTYNEQFFGPGTRLTVL.

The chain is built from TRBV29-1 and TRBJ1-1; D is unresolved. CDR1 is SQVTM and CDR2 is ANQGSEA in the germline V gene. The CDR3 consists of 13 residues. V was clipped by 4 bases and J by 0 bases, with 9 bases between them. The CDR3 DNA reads TGCAGCGTTGTTAGCGGAATGAACACTGAAGCTTTCTTT. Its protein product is CSVVSGMNTEAFF.

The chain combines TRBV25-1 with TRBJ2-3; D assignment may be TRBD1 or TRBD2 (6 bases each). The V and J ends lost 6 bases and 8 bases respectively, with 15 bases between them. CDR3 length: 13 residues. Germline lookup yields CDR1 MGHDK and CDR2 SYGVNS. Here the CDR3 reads CASRDSVGGTQYF. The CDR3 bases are TGTGCCAGCAGGGACAGCGTGGGGGGTACGCAGTATTTT.

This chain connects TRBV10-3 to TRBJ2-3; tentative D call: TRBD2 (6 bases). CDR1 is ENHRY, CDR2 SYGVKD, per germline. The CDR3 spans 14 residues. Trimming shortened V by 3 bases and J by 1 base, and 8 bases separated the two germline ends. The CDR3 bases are TGTGCCATCAGTGACGGGGGAGGCACAGATACGCAGTATTTT. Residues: CAISDGGGTDTQYF.

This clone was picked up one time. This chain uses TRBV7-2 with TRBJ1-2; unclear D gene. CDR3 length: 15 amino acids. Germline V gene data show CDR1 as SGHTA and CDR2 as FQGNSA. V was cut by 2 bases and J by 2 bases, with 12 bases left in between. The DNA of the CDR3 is TGTGCCAGCAGCTTATCGATCCAGGAAAACTATGGCTACACCTTC. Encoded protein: CASSLSIQENYGYTF.

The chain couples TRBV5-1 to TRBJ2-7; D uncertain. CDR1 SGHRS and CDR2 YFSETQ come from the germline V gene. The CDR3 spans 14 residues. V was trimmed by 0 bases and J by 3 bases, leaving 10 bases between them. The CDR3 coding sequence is TGCGCCAGCAGCTTGGAGAGCCAGTACTACGAGCAGTACTTC. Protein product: CASSLESQYYEQYF.

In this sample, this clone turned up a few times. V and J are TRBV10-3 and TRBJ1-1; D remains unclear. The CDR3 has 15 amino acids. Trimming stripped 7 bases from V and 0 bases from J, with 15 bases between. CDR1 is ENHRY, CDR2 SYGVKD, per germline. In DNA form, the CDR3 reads TGTGCCATCAAGCCGTCGGAAGTTATGAACACTGAAGCTTTCTTT. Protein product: CAIKPSEVMNTEAFF.

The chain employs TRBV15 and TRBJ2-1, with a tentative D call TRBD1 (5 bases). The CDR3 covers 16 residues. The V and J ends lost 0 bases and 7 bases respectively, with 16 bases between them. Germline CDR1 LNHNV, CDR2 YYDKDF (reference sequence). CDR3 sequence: CATSRDLVLGLNEQFF. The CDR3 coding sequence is TGTGCCACCAGCAGAGATTTAGTATTGGGGCTTAATGAGCAGTTCTTC.

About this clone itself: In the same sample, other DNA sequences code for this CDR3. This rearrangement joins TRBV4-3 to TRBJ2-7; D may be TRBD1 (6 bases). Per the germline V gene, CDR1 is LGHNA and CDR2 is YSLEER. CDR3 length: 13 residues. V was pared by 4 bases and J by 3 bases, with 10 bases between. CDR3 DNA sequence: TGCGCCAGCAGCCGACTACAGGGCTACGAGCAGTACTTC. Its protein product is CASSRLQGYEQYF.

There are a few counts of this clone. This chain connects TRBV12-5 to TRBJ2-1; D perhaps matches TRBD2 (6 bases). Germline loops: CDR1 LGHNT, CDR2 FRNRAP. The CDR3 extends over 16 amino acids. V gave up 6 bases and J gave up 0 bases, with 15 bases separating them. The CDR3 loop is CASGTRDSSSYNEQFF. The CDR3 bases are TGTGCTAGTGGGACCCGGGACTCGAGCTCCTACAATGAGCAGTTCTTC. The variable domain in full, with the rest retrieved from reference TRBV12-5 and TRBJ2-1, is DARVTQTPRHKVTEMGQEVTMRCQPILGHNTVFWYRQTMMQGLELLAYFRNRAPLDDSGMPKDRFSAEMPDATLATLKIQPSEPRDSAVYFCASGTRDSSSYNEQFFGPGTRLTVL.

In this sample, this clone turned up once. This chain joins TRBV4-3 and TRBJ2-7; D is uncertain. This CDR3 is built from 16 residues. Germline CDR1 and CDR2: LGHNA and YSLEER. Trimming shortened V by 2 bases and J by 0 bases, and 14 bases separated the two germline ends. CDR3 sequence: CASSQNILTSSYEQYF. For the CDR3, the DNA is TGCGCCAGCAGCCAAAACATTCTGACGAGCTCCTACGAGCAGTACTTC.